Sequencing of this T cell receptor beta chain was carried out in a study of T-cell reconstitution after alpha-beta-depleted transplantation in children (dated by TCRdb to the mid-2010s). Some background on the complete study: Using TCR repertoire profiling, the study quantitatively followed how T-cell immune reconstitution unfolded in children after TCRalphabeta/CD19-depleted allogeneic hematopoietic cell transplantation. General conclusions and limits of the study: In some patients, high TCRbeta diversity at day 60 was attributed to recipient T cells and intrathymic progenitors that had survived conditioning. Over the following months the frequencies of hyperexpanded clones went down, and after one year T-cell counts and TCRbeta diversity were mostly credited to newly produced T cells. About two months after transplant, the apparently early recovery of alphabetaT-cell counts reportedly depended on just several hundred clones that had expanded rapidly and came from non-depleted graft cells.

The germline V gene (reference sequence) gives CDR1 as DFQATT and CDR2 as SNEGSKA. V gives up 5 bases and J gives up 3 bases, and the segment between their germline ends measures 14 bases. Reading from cysteine to phenylalanine, the CDR3 counts 13 amino acids. Kept here is only the CDR3 DNA, which spans 39 bases and is read in frame from base 1. The method was PCR. Data came from an Illumina HiSeq 2500. Molecular barcoding was employed in the preparation of TCR libraries, with unique molecular identifiers being used to normalize TCRbeta repertoire quantification. The public reads were run again by TCRdb, first through fastp at Q25 and then through MiXCR, and only productive beta chains were kept. Under each unique CDR3 protein, matching rows form one entry showing the most common genes and DNA. Counted in this sample were about 900,000 distinct CDR3 sequences; around 30% of them appeared once. Clones ranked in the top ten supply over 25% of the sample.

With respect to this clonotype: This clone's antigen is unknown. It has no much larger one-base neighbor in the sample; base qualities were not kept.

Taken with the paper, the label for treatment or condition translates to: allogeneic hematopoietic cell transplantation with graft depleted of TCRalphabeta T cells and CD19 B cells. The transplant recipients were children given TCRalphabeta/CD19-depleted allogeneic hematopoietic cell grafts. The input for sequencing was PBMCs, mostly from graft donor cells, taken 360 days after TCRalphabeta/CD19-depleted stem cell transplant. The sequence came from a boy under two years old who had a stem cell transplant for SCID, so the T cells may come from the graft donor. Here the chain combines TRBV20-1 and TRBJ2-7, with a tentative D gene TRBD1 over 6 matching bases. The CDR3 protein: CSAQTGRIYEQYF. The DNA sequence is given as TGCAGTGCTCAAACAGGGCGGATCTACGAGCAGTACTTC.